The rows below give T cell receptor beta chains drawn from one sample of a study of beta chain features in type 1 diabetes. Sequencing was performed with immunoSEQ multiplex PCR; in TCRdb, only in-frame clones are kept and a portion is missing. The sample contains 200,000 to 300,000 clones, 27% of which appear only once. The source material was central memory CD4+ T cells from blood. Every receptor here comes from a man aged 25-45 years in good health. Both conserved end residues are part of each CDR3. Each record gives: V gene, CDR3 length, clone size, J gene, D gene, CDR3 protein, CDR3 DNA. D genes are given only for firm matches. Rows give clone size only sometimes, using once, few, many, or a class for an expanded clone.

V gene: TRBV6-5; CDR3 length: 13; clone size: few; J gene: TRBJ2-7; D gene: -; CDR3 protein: CASTKDTTYEQYF; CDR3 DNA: TGTGCCAGCACGAAGGACACCACCTACGAGCAGTACTTC
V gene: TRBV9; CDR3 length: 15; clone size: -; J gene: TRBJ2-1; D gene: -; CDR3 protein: CASSVGGMLYNEQFF; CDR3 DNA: TGTGCCAGCAGCGTCGGCGGGATGCTTTACAATGAGCAGTTCTTC
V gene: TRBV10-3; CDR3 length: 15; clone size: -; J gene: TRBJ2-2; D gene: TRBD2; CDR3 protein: CAISEVAGDTGELFF; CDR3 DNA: TGTGCCATCAGTGAAGTAGCGGGAGACACCGGGGAGCTGTTTTTT
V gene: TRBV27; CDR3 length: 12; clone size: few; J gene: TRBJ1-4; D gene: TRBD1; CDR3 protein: CASRPPTGAEWF; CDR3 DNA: TGTGCCAGCAGGCCCCCGACAGGGGCGGAATGGTTT
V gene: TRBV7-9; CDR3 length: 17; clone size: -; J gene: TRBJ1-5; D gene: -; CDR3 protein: CASSLEQGQAGNQPQHF; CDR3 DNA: TGTGCCAGCAGCTTAGAACAAGGGCAGGCGGGCAATCAGCCCCAGCATTTT
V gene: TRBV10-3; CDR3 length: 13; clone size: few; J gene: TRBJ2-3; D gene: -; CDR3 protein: CASLSTSTDTQYF; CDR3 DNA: TGTGCCAGCCTATCGACAAGCACAGATACGCAGTATTTT
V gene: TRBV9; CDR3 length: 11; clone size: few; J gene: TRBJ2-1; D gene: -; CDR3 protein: CASSAHNEQFF; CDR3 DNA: TGTGCCAGCAGCGCCCACAATGAGCAGTTCTTC
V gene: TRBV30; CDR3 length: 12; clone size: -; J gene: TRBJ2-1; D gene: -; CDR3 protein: CAWVRGIGEQFF; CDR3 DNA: TGTGCCTGGGTGCGAGGAATAGGTGAGCAGTTCTTC
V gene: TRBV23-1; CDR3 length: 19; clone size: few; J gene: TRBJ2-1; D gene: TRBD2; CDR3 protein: CASSQSGAGGRDRYNEQFF; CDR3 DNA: TGCGCCAGCAGTCAATCGGGGGCTGGCGGGAGGGACCGATACAATGAGCAGTTCTTC
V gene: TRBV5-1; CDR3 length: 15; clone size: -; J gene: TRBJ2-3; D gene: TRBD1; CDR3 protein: CASSRNRGGTDTQYF; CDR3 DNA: TGCGCCAGCAGCCGGAACAGGGGCGGCACAGATACGCAGTATTTT
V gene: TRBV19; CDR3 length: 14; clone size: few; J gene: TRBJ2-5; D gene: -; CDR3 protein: CASSGSRGQETQYF; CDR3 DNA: TGTGCCAGTAGTGGGTCCAGGGGCCAAGAGACCCAGTACTTC
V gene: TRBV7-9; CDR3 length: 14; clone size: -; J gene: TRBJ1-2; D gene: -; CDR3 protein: CASSPSGVDYGYTF; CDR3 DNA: TGTGCCAGCAGCCCCTCCGGGGTCGACTATGGCTACACCTTC
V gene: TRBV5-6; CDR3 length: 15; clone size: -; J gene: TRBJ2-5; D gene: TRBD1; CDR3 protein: CASSYWTGTRETQYF; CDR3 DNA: TGTGCCAGCAGCTACTGGACAGGGACTCGAGAGACCCAGTACTTC
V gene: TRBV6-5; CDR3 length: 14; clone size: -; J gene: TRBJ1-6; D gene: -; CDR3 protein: CASSPGRTNSPLHF; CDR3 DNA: TGTGCCAGCAGCCCGGGACGGACAAATTCACCCCTCCACTTT
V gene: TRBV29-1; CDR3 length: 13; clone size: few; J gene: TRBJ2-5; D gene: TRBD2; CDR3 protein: CSGGGNSGETQYF; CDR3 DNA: TGCAGCGGGGGAGGGAATAGTGGAGAGACCCAGTACTTC
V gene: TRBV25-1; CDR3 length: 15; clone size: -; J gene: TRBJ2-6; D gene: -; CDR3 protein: CASSELGAGANVLTF; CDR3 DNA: TGTGCCAGCAGTGAATTGGGGGCTGGGGCCAACGTCCTGACTTTC
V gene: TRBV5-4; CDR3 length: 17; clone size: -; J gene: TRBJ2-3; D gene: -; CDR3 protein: CASSSLDTGIYTDTQYF; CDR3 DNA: TGTGCCAGCAGCTCGCTAGATACAGGGATCTACACAGATACGCAGTATTTT
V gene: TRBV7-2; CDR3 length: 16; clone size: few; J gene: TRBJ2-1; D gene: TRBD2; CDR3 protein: CASSSSTSGLYNEQFF; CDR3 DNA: TGTGCCAGCAGCTCCTCGACTAGCGGGCTTTACAATGAGCAGTTCTTC
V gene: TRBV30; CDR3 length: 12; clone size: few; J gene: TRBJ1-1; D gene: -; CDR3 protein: CAWWVGNTEAFF; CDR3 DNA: TGTGCCTGGTGGGTCGGGAACACTGAAGCTTTCTTT
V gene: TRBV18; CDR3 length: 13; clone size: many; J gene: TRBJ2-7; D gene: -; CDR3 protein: CASSEDIAYEQYF; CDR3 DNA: TGTGCCAGCTCAGAGGACATAGCCTACGAGCAGTACTTC
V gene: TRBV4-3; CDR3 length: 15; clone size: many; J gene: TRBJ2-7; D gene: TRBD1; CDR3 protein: CASSQEHRGFDEQYF; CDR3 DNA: TGCGCCAGCAGCCAAGAACACAGGGGGTTCGACGAGCAGTACTTC
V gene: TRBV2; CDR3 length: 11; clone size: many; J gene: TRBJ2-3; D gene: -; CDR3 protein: CASSEDSQEVF; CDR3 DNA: TGTGCCAGCAGTGAGGACTCTCAGGAGGTCTTT
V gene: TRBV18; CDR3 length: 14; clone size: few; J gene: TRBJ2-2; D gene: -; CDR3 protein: CASSIQGNTGELFF; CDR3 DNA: TGTGCCAGCTCCATACAGGGGAACACCGGGGAGCTGTTTTTT
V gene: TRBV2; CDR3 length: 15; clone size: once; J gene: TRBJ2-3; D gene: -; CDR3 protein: CASSFSTGFTDTQYF; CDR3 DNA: TGTGCCAGCAGTTTCTCAACGGGATTCACAGATACGCAGTATTTT
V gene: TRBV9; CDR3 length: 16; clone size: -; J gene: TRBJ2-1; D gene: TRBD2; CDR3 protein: CASSISGGRSYNEQFF; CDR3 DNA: TGTGCCAGCAGCATAAGCGGGGGGAGGTCCTACAATGAGCAGTTCTTC
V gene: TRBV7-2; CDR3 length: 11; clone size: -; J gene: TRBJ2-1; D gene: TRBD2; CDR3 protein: CASSYGGEQFF; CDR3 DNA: TGTGCCAGCAGCTACGGGGGGGAGCAGTTCTTC
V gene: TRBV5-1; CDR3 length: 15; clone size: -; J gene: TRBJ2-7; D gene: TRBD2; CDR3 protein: CASSLDSGSLYEQYF; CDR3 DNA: TGCGCCAGCAGCTTGGATAGCGGGAGCTTATACGAGCAGTACTTC
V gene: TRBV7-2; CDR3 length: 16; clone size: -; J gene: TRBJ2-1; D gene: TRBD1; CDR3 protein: CASSSGQALKYNEQFF; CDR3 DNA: TGTGCCAGCAGCTCAGGACAGGCCCTGAAGTACAATGAGCAGTTCTTC
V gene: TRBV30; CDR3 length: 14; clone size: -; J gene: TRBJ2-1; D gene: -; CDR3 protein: CAWRQIGSTDEQFF; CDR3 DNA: TGTGCCTGGAGGCAAATAGGGAGTACCGATGAGCAGTTCTTC
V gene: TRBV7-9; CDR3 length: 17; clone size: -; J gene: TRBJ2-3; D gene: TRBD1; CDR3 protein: CASSPRTGTPSTDTQYF; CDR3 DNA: TGTGCCAGCAGCCCGCGGACAGGGACCCCTAGCACAGATACGCAGTATTTT
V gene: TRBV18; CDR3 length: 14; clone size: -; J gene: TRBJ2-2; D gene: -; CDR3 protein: CASSPYSGTGELFF; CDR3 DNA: TGTGCCAGCTCCCCCTACAGCGGCACCGGGGAGCTGTTTTTT
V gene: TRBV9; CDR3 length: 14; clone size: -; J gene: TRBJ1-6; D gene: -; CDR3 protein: CASSVGLVDSPLHF; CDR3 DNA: TGTGCCAGCAGCGTAGGACTGGTGGATTCACCCCTCCACTTT
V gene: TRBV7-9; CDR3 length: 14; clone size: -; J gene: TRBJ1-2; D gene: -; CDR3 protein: CASSRQEKAYGYTF; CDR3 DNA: TGTGCCAGCAGCCGACAGGAAAAGGCCTATGGCTACACCTTC
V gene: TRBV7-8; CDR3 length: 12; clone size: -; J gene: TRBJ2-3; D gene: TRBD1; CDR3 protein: CASSLAGQTQYF; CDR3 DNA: TGTGCCAGCAGCTTAGCGGGACAGACGCAGTATTTT
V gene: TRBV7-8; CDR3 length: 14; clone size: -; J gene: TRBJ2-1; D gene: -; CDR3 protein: CASSLRTVYNEQFF; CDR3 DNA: TGTGCCAGCAGCCTACGGACGGTCTACAATGAGCAGTTCTTC
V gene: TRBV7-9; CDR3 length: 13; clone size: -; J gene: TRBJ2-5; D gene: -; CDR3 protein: CASSPTLNGVQYF; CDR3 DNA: TGTGCCAGCAGCCCCACTTTAAACGGGGTCCAGTACTTC
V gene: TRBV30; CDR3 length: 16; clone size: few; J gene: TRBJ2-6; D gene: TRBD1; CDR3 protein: CAWILTRTGGPNVLTF; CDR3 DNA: TGTGCCTGGATCCTAACCCGCACAGGGGGACCCAACGTCCTGACTTTC
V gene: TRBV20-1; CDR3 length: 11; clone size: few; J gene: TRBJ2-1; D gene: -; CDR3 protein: CSPKRGNEQFF; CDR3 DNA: TGCAGTCCAAAGAGGGGCAATGAGCAGTTCTTC
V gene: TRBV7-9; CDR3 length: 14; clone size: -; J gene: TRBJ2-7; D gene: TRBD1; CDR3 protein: CASSKQGVAYEQYF; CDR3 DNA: TGTGCCAGCAGCAAACAGGGGGTAGCCTACGAGCAGTACTTC
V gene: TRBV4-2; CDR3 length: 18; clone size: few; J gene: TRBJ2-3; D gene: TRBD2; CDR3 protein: CASSRGGTSGVEVDTQYF; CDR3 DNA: TGTGCCAGCAGCCGAGGGGGAACTAGCGGGGTTGAGGTAGATACGCAGTATTTT
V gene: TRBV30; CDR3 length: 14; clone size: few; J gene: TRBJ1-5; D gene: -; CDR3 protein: CAWSAQGQRQPQHF; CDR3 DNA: TGTGCCTGGAGTGCGCAGGGGCAACGTCAGCCCCAGCATTTT
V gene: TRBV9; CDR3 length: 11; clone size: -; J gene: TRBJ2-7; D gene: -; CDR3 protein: CASSQDTEQYF; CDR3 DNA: TGTGCCAGCAGCCAAGACACCGAGCAGTACTTC
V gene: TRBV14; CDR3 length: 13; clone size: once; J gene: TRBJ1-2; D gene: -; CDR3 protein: CASSPGGGLGYTF; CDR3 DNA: TGTGCCAGCAGCCCCGGAGGAGGCCTGGGCTACACCTTC
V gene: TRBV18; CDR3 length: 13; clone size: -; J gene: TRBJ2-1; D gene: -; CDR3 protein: CASSPRRDGPQFF; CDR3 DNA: TGTGCCAGCTCACCACGTAGAGACGGCCCCCAGTTCTTC
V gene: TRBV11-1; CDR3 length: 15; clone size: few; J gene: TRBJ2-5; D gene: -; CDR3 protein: CASSPRTAGAETQYF; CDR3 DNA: TGTGCCAGCAGCCCCAGGACGGCAGGGGCAGAGACCCAGTACTTC
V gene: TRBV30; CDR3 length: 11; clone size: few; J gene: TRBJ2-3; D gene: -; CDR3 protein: CAWSATDTQYF; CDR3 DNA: TGTGCCTGGAGTGCTACAGATACGCAGTATTTT
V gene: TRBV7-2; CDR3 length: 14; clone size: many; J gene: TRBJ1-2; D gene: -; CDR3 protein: CASSSGQTDYGYTF; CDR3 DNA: TGTGCCAGCAGCTCCGGACAAACGGACTATGGCTACACCTTC
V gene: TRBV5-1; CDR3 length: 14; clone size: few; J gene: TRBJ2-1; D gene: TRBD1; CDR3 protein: CASSPGQGNVEQFF; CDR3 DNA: TGCGCCAGCAGCCCAGGACAGGGTAATGTTGAGCAGTTCTTC
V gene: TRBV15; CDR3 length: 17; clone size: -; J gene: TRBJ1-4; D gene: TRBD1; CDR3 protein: CATSRLRPGQGNEKLFF; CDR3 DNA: TGTGCCACCAGCAGACTAAGACCGGGACAGGGAAATGAAAAACTGTTTTTT
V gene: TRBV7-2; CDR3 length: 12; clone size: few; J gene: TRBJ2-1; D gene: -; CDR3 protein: CASSPGVVIQFF; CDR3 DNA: TGTGCCAGCAGCCCCGGGGTCGTGATACAGTTCTTC
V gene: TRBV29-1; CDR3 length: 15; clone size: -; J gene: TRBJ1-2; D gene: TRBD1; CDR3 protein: CSVDYVGQGAEGYTF; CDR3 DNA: TGCAGCGTTGATTATGTTGGACAGGGGGCCGAAGGCTACACCTTC
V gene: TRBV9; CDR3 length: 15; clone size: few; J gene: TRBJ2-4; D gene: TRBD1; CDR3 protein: CASSVSTGTGYIQYF; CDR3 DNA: TGTGCCAGCAGCGTTTCTACCGGGACAGGGTACATTCAGTACTTC
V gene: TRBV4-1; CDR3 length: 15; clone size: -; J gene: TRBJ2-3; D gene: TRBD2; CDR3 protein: CASSHSGISTDTQYF; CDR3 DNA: TGCGCCAGCAGCCACAGCGGGATTAGCACAGATACGCAGTATTTT
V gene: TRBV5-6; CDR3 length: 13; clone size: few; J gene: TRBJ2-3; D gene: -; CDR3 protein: CASSLMVTDTQYF; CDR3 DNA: TGTGCCAGCAGCTTGATGGTTACAGATACGCAGTATTTT
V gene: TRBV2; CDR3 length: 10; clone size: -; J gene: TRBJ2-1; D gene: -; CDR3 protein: CASSEDRQFF; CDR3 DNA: TGTGCCAGCAGTGAAGACAGGCAGTTCTTC